The rows below give T cell receptor beta chains drawn from one sample of a study of lymphopenia after photon versus proton radiotherapy. Data came from immunoSEQ multiplex PCR; TCRdb stores just in-frame clones and leaves some out. The table includes 65,000 to 85,000 clones, 85% to 95% detected once. The sample here was peripheral blood, taken from a patient treated with photon-based radiotherapy. Every receptor here comes from a woman aged 40 to 55 with cholangiocarcinoma. CDR3s include the opening cysteine and the closing phenylalanine or tryptophan. D genes are given only for firm matches. The size of a clone is reported for some rows only, either as once, few or many, or as a class for expanded clones.

J gene,clone size,D gene,V gene,CDR3 protein,CDR3 DNA
TRBJ1-2,.,.,TRBV5-1,CASSGTGTSYGYTF,TGCGCCAGCAGCGGGACCGGGACGTCCTATGGCTACACCTTC
TRBJ1-5,.,TRBD1,TRBV19,CASSISAGQGWSSNQPQHF,TGTGCCAGTAGTATTTCGGCGGGACAGGGTTGGTCTAGCAATCAGCCCCAGCATTTT
TRBJ2-7,.,TRBD1,TRBV7-8,CASSSDRGTYEQYF,TGTGCCAGCAGCTCAGACAGGGGCACCTACGAGCAGTACTTC
TRBJ2-7,.,.,TRBV28,CASSLVAGVLYEQYF,TGTGCCAGCAGTTTGGTGGCAGGGGTTCTCTACGAGCAGTACTTC
TRBJ1-1,.,.,TRBV5-1,CASSLEQGQGTEAFF,TGCGCCAGCAGCTTGGAACAGGGCCAGGGCACTGAAGCTTTCTTT
TRBJ1-2,.,TRBD1,TRBV15,CATSRDNRGAGAGYTF,TGTGCCACCAGCAGGGACAACAGGGGAGCCGGAGCGGGCTACACCTTC
TRBJ1-2,.,.,TRBV6-5,CASSPVGASPMGYTF,TGTGCCAGCAGTCCAGTAGGGGCCTCGCCGATGGGCTACACCTTC
TRBJ2-1,.,.,TRBV19,CASSVSSAGYGEQFF,TGTGCCAGTAGTGTATCTAGCGCAGGATACGGTGAGCAGTTCTTC
TRBJ2-3,.,.,TRBV4-2,CASSQEGVATDTQYF,TGTGCCAGCAGCCAAGAAGGGGTGGCCACAGATACGCAGTATTTT
TRBJ2-1,once,.,TRBV7-9,CASSSPPAGRDEQFF,TGTGCCAGCAGCTCCCCTCCCGCTGGTCGGGATGAGCAGTTCTTC
TRBJ2-3,.,.,TRBV7-7,CASSLGRGDTQYF,TGTGCTAGCAGCTTAGGTCGGGGAGATACGCAGTATTTT
TRBJ2-1,.,TRBD2,TRBV27,CASSLKAGELYNEQFF,TGTGCCAGCAGTTTAAAAGCGGGAGAGTTGTACAATGAGCAGTTCTTC
TRBJ2-2,.,TRBD2,TRBV9,CASSVTGRANTGELFF,TGTGCCAGCAGCGTGACCGGGAGGGCGAACACCGGGGAGCTGTTTTTT
TRBJ2-1,.,TRBD2,TRBV29-1,CSAKARGGSSYNEQFF,TGCAGCGCTAAAGCCCGGGGGGGGAGCTCCTACAATGAGCAGTTCTTC
TRBJ2-3,.,TRBD2,TRBV6-5,CASSIGLAADTQYF,TGTGCCAGCAGTATAGGACTAGCGGCAGATACGCAGTATTTT
TRBJ1-1,.,.,TRBV19,CASSIITQGGTEAFF,TGTGCCAGTAGTATCATCACACAGGGAGGGACTGAAGCTTTCTTT
TRBJ2-2,.,.,TRBV19,CASSISQGQRDTGELFF,TGTGCCAGTAGTATATCTCAGGGGCAACGGGACACCGGGGAGCTGTTTTTT
TRBJ2-7,.,.,TRBV7-6,CASSQGSRLASYEQYF,TGTGCCAGCAGCCAGGGGTCGAGACTAGCCTCCTACGAGCAGTACTTC
TRBJ1-4,once,TRBD1,TRBV19,CASSIPGQARKLFF,TGTGCCAGTAGTATCCCCGGACAGGCCCGAAAACTGTTTTTT
TRBJ2-1,few,.,TRBV7-3,CASSFAPSSYNEQFF,TGTGCCAGCAGCTTCGCGCCGAGCTCCTACAATGAGCAGTTCTTC
TRBJ1-1,.,.,TRBV13,CASSLVGRGLGSLWTEAFF,TGTGCCAGCAGCTTAGTGGGCAGGGGTTTGGGTTCTCTGTGGACTGAAGCTTTCTTT
TRBJ1-4,.,TRBD1,TRBV5-1,CASSLGPGQGYEKLFF,TGCGCCAGCAGCTTGGGACCGGGACAGGGGTATGAAAAACTGTTTTTT